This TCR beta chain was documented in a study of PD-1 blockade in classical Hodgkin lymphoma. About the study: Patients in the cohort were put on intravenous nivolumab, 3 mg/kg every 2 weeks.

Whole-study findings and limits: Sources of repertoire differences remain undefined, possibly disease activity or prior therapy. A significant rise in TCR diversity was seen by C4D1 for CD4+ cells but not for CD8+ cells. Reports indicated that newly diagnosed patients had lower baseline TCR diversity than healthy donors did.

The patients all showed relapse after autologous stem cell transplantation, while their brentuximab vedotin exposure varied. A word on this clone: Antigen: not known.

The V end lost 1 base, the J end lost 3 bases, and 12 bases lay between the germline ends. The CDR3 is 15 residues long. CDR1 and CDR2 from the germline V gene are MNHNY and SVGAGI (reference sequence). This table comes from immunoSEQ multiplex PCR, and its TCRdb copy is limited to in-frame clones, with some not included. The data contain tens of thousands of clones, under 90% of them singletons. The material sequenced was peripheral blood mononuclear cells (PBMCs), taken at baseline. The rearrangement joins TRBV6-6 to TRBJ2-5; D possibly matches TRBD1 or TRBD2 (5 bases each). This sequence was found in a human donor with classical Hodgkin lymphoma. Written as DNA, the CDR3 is TGTGCCAGCAGTTACTTCGGGGCGAGAGAAGAGACCCAGTACTTC. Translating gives CASSYFGAREETQYF.